Following are 26 T cell receptor beta chains from one sample sequenced in a study of blood T cell repertoires in COVID-19. Measured with immunoSEQ multiplex PCR; TCRdb has only the in-frame clones, and not every one. The sample shows a few hundred thousand clones, about 88% of them seen only once. Sequenced sample: PBMCs or T cells enriched from blood (not recorded which). These receptors were taken from a man younger than 40 with acute COVID-19.

This clone has only one observation. The chain is built from TRBV10-3 and TRBJ1-1; tentatively, D is TRBD1 (5 bases). This CDR3 has 14 residues. V lost 4 bases to trimming and J lost 5 bases, with 14 bases between them. The germline V gene has CDR1 ENHRY and CDR2 SYGVKD. CDR3 DNA: TGTGCCATCAGTGCCCAGGGAGGGCGGACTGAAGCTTTCTTT. Translation: CAISAQGGRTEAFF.

CDR3 sequence (DNA): TGTGCCTGGCAACTAGCGGCCCTACGCAATGAGCAGTTCTTC. The encoded protein is CAWQLAALRNEQFF. This chain connects TRBV30 to TRBJ2-1; 8 positions agree with TRBD2. Trimming took 5 bases from V and 6 from J; bases not matched to a gene: 9. The V gene's germline CDR1 is GTSNPN and CDR2 SVGIG (reference sequence). This CDR3 spans 14 amino acids.

The rearrangement uses TRBV6-5 and TRBJ1-1; a possible D gene is TRBD1 (5 bases). V lost 7 bases to trimming and J lost 3 bases, with 12 bases between them. CDR1 and CDR2 from the germline V gene are MNHEY and SVGAGI. This CDR3 is built from 13 residues. This CDR3 is CASKGDVYTEAFF. Written as DNA, the CDR3 is TGTGCCAGCAAAGGGGATGTATACACTGAAGCTTTCTTT.

Concerning this clone itself: This CDR3 is also generated by other DNA sequences in the sample. The chain combines TRBV9 with TRBJ2-1; D is unclear. From germline, CDR1 is SGDLS and CDR2 YYNGEE. The CDR3 spans 14 residues. Trimming left V 0 bases short and J 2 bases short, with 6 bases between. CDR3 sequence (DNA): TGTGCCAGCAGCGTAGGCGGAACCTACAATGAGCAGTTCTTC. It is translated as CASSVGGTYNEQFF.

This clone has only a few counts. This chain joins TRBV30 and TRBJ1-6, with 9 bases aligning to TRBD1. Germline V lookup: CDR1 GTSNPN, CDR2 SVGIG (reference sequence). The CDR3 consists of 14 residues. The trim removed 7 bases at V and 7 bases at J, leaving 8 bases unmatched. DNA for the CDR3: TGTGCCTCGCAGGCCGGGACAGGGAATTCACCCCTCCACTTT. Translated, it gives CASQAGTGNSPLHF. Full variable domain (rest looked up from reference TRBV30 and TRBJ1-6): SQTIHQWPATLVQPVGSPLSLECTVEGTSNPNLYWYRQAAGRGLQLLFYSVGIGQISSEVPQNLSASRPQDRQFILSSKKLLLSDSGFYLCASQAGTGNSPLHFGNGTRLTVT.

This chain uses TRBV5-4 with TRBJ1-2; 8 bases are shared with TRBD1. Germline-derived CDR1 and CDR2 are SGHNT and YYREEE (reference sequence). The V segment lost 0 bases and the J segment 8 bases; nucleotides outside the gene matches: 6. The CDR3 runs to 14 residues. DNA of the CDR3: TGTGCCAGCAGCTTGGACAGGGGGACGGGGGGCTACACCTTC. It is translated as CASSLDRGTGGYTF.

The V and J genes are TRBV3-1 (or the pseudogene TRBV3-2) and TRBJ2-5; D may be TRBD2 (6 bases). This CDR3 contains 17 residues. Germline CDR1 LGHDT, CDR2 YNNKEL (reference sequence). V was cut by 3 bases and J by 4 bases, with 21 bases left in between. CDR3 amino acids: CASSQQPALATLETQYF. The DNA for the CDR3 is TGTGCCAGCAGCCAGCAACCGGCACTAGCAACCCTAGAGACCCAGTACTTC.

This rearrangement joins TRBV4-1 to TRBJ2-3, with a weak D call TRBD2 (7 bases). Germline values: CDR1 MGHRA, CDR2 YSYEKL. The CDR3 spans 18 residues. Trimming took 0 bases from V and 4 from J, leaving 20 bases between them. In DNA, the CDR3 is TGCGCCAGCAGCCAAGATAAGAGGGAGGGGGGGGCGGCAGATACGCAGTATTTT. Translated, it gives CASSQDKREGGAADTQYF.

V usage is TRBV7-2 and J usage is TRBJ1-5; D is ambiguous. Trimming pared 1 base from V and 7 bases from J, leaving 11 bases between. CDR1 SGHTA and CDR2 FQGNSA come from the germline V gene. The CDR3 covers 14 residues. CDR3 sequence: CASSLGVPRQPQHF. The CDR3 nucleotides read TGTGCCAGCAGCTTAGGGGTCCCCAGGCAGCCCCAGCATTTT.

This chain joins TRBV7-2 and TRBJ1-2; D is undetermined. The germline V gene encodes CDR1 SGHTA and CDR2 FQGNSA. The CDR3 is made up of 13 amino acids. The V and J ends lost 2 bases and 4 bases respectively, with 8 bases between them. The CDR3 bases are TGTGCCAGCAGCTTAACATACAGCTATGGCTACACCTTC. Encoded protein: CASSLTYSYGYTF. Combining the CDR3 with reference TRBV7-2 and TRBJ1-2 gives the whole variable domain GAGVSQSPSNKVTEKGKDVELRCDPISGHTALYWYRQSLGQGLEFLIYFQGNSAPDKSGLPSDRFSAERTGGSVSTLTIQRTQQEDSAVYLCASSLTYSYGYTFGSGTRLTVV.

V and J are TRBV3-1 (or the pseudogene TRBV3-2) and TRBJ1-2, with TRBD1 matching 7 bases. The CDR3 is made up of 15 amino acids. With 4 bases clipped from V and 4 bases from J, the junction kept 9 bases outside the gene matches. Looked up from germline, CDR1 is LGHDT and CDR2 is YNNKEL (reference sequence). The DNA for the CDR3 is TGTGCCAGCAGCCGCGCCCTCGACAGGGCCTATGGCTACACCTTC. Translated, it gives CASSRALDRAYGYTF.

J is TRBJ2-3 and V is TRBV28; 7 bases fit TRBD1. Germline trimming cut 7 bases from V and 9 bases from J; bases unmatched to any gene: 4. The CDR3 covers 11 residues. Germline CDR1 MDHEN, CDR2 SYDVKM. The CDR3 spells CASKKQGTQYF. In DNA, the CDR3 is TGTGCCAGCAAGAAACAGGGGACGCAGTATTTT. Filled out from reference TRBV28 and TRBJ2-3, the complete variable domain reads DVKVTQSSRYLVKRTGEKVFLECVQDMDHENMFWYRQDPGLGLRLIYFSYDVKMKEKGDIPEGYSVSREKKERFSLILESASTNQTSMYLCASKKQGTQYFGPGTRLTVL.

This rearrangement joins TRBV20-1 to TRBJ1-1, with D perhaps matching TRBD1 (5 bases). This CDR3 region has 13 residues. Germline V gene lookup returns CDR1 DFQATT and CDR2 SNEGSKA (reference sequence). V dropped 3 bases and J dropped 1 base, with 9 bases sitting between them. CDR3 sequence (DNA): TGCAGTGCTAGTTGGACACCGAACACTGAAGCTTTCTTT. This gives the protein CSASWTPNTEAFF.

This sequence joins TRBV27 and TRBJ1-4; the D gene is possibly TRBD1 (5 bases). The germline V gene has CDR1 MNHEY and CDR2 SMNVEV (reference sequence). The CDR3 spans 15 residues. V was cut by 1 base and J by 5 bases, with 11 bases left in between. The CDR3 DNA is TGTGCCAGCAGTTTATTGGGGGGTACCAATGAAAAACTGTTTTTT. Amino acids: CASSLLGGTNEKLFF.

The J gene is TRBJ1-2, the V gene TRBV19; 9 nucleotides align to TRBD1. The CDR3 consists of 15 residues. V lost 7 bases to trimming and J lost 4 bases; unmatched junction nucleotides: 10. The germline gives CDR1 LNHDA, CDR2 SQIVND (reference sequence). CDR3 sequence: CASKTNGDRVYGYTF. In DNA form, the CDR3 reads TGTGCCAGTAAAACGAATGGGGACAGGGTCTATGGCTACACCTTC.

The gene calls are TRBV24-1 and TRBJ1-2; 7 bases match TRBD1. Germline CDR1 reads KGHDR; CDR2 reads SFDVKD. V was pared by 4 bases and J by 4 bases, with 5 bases of the junction left unmatched. The CDR3 covers 14 residues. The CDR3, as DNA: TGTGCCACCAGTGACGCGGGACAGTTCTATGGCTACACCTTC. It encodes CATSDAGQFYGYTF.

The J gene is TRBJ2-1, the V gene TRBV7-2; 9 bases map to TRBD2. Germline V lookup: CDR1 SGHTA, CDR2 FQGNSA. J was trimmed by 1 base and V by 4 bases; bases with no gene match: 8. The CDR3 has 17 residues. This chain's CDR3 is CASSSWAGGISYNEQFF. The CDR3, as DNA: TGTGCCAGCAGCTCATGGGCGGGAGGGATATCCTACAATGAGCAGTTCTTC.

The V call is TRBV28, the J call TRBJ1-2, with D tentatively TRBD1 (5 bases). Germline CDR1 and CDR2: MDHEN and SYDVKM. The CDR3 is 13 residues long. V lost 7 bases and J 2 bases, leaving 11 bases between the germline ends. The CDR3 DNA reads as TGTGCCAGCAAGGAGGGGATAAACTATGGCTACACCTTC. As protein: CASKEGINYGYTF.

The rearrangement links TRBV28 to TRBJ1-6; D perhaps matches TRBD1 (5 bases). This CDR3 region has 15 residues. Trimming stripped 5 bases from V and 8 bases from J, with 16 bases between. Germline CDR1 MDHEN, CDR2 SYDVKM. The CDR3 reads CASSAAGLKDSPLHF. The CDR3 nucleotides are TGTGCCAGCAGTGCCGCGGGGCTTAAGGATTCACCCCTCCACTTT.

The chain is built from TRBV7-2 and TRBJ1-4; 7 positions match TRBD1. From germline, CDR1 is SGHTA and CDR2 FQGNSA. V lost 5 bases and J lost 4; bases outside the gene matches: 7. This CDR3 has 15 amino acids. The CDR3 sequence: CASSPWDRFNEKLFF. In nucleotides, the CDR3 is TGTGCCAGCAGCCCTTGGGACAGATTTAATGAAAAACTGTTTTTT.

V and J are TRBV6-5 and TRBJ1-5; 9 nucleotides align to TRBD1. The CDR3 totals 14 residues. V lost 6 bases, J lost 7 bases, and 7 bases stayed unmatched. Germline-derived CDR1 and CDR2 are MNHEY and SVGAGI. The CDR3 here is CASSLGTGKQPQHF. CDR3 nucleotide sequence: TGTGCCAGCAGCTTAGGGACAGGGAAACAGCCCCAGCATTTT.

This chain joins TRBV7-9 and TRBJ2-2; TRBD2 is a possible D gene (6 bases). Germline CDR1 SEHNR, CDR2 FQNEAQ (reference sequence). The CDR3 has 13 residues. The V end was cut by 2 bases, the J end by 8 bases, with 9 bases between. The CDR3 sequence: CASSLNLAGELFF. Written as DNA, the CDR3 is TGTGCCAGCAGCTTAAACCTAGCGGGGGAGCTGTTTTTT.

The chain uses TRBV7-9 and TRBJ1-1; TRBD1 agrees at 7 bases. The CDR3 extends over 14 amino acids. The germline gives CDR1 SEHNR, CDR2 FQNEAQ (reference sequence). V lost 1 base to trimming and J lost 6 bases; unmatched junction nucleotides: 5. The CDR3 DNA reads TGTGCCAGCAGCTTAGGACAGGGATTCGCTGAAGCTTTCTTT. The encoded protein is CASSLGQGFAEAFF.

The chain recombines TRBV3-1 (or the pseudogene TRBV3-2) with TRBJ2-3, with TRBD2 matching 8 bases. V gave up 5 bases and J gave up 1 base; unmatched junction bases: 2. This CDR3 region has 14 residues. The germline CDR1 and CDR2 sequences are LGHDT and YNNKEL (reference sequence). The CDR3 DNA follows: TGTGCCAGCAGCGGACTAGCTCGCACAGATACGCAGTATTTT. Its translation is CASSGLARTDTQYF.

The chain employs TRBV19 and TRBJ1-3; D is ambiguous. V was pared by 3 bases and J by 2 bases, with 14 bases between. This CDR3 contains 16 residues. Germline assignment: CDR1 LNHDA and CDR2 SQIVND (reference sequence). The CDR3 region has the DNA TGTGCCAGTAGTATGGGCAGGTCCTATACTGGAAACACCATATATTTT. It yields the protein CASSMGRSYTGNTIYF.

The gene calls are TRBV9 and TRBJ2-3, with TRBD2 identical over 14 bases. V shed 3 bases, J shed 4 bases, and the junction held 4 bases outside the gene matches. The CDR3 is 16 residues long. Germline V gene lookup returns CDR1 SGDLS and CDR2 YYNGEE. CDR3 nucleotide sequence: TGTGCCAGCAGCGCGGGACTAGCGGGAGCAGCAGATACGCAGTATTTT. Translating gives CASSAGLAGAADTQYF.